These T cell receptor beta chains were read from a single sample in a study of control samples from healthy donors and cancer patients. Here immunoSEQ multiplex PCR was the method, and the copy in TCRdb shows in-frame clones only, minus some. The table records approximately 24,000 clones, 82% of them present only once. Material for sequencing was PBMCs. The source of these receptors is a man aged 55-75 years with colorectal cancer. Each CDR3 is given with its conserved first and last residue. Fields, in order: CDR3 protein, V gene, clone size. A row's size may be missing; if present it is once, few, many or a size class.

CDR3aa: CSVKGDSGANVLTF; v_gene: TRBV29-1; abundance: NA
CDR3aa: CASSLKGTNEKLFF; v_gene: TRBV27; abundance: once
CDR3aa: CASSLAGQQETQYF; v_gene: TRBV5-4; abundance: once
CDR3aa: CASSGGTATTNEKLFF; v_gene: TRBV5-4; abundance: NA
CDR3aa: CASSSRDRGNYGYTF; v_gene: TRBV7-2; abundance: NA
CDR3aa: CASTPYGGGSGANVLTF; v_gene: TRBV7-6; abundance: NA
CDR3aa: CASSVAGQSNEKLFF; v_gene: TRBV9; abundance: NA
CDR3aa: CASSPFGTVNTEAFF; v_gene: TRBV5-8; abundance: NA
CDR3aa: CASSSGWTANYGYTF; v_gene: TRBV11-2; abundance: NA
CDR3aa: CSPHGYTF; v_gene: TRBV20-1; abundance: NA
CDR3aa: CASSQSGQPNEKLFF; v_gene: TRBV23-1; abundance: NA
CDR3aa: CASSVTVEDTQYF; v_gene: TRBV2; abundance: NA
CDR3aa: CASSLGTGTTEAFF; v_gene: TRBV5-1; abundance: few
CDR3aa: CASSHTPTGGFTDTQYF; v_gene: TRBV5-5; abundance: NA
CDR3aa: CASSAERSSPLHF; v_gene: TRBV19; abundance: once
CDR3aa: CASRLGREETQYF; v_gene: TRBV5-1; abundance: NA
CDR3aa: CASGLATASADTQYF; v_gene: TRBV12-5; abundance: once
CDR3aa: CAWSPGQGFFTEAFF; v_gene: TRBV30; abundance: NA
CDR3aa: CASSSGQGGTEAFF; v_gene: TRBV5-1; abundance: NA
CDR3aa: CASSSLGGTGSPLHF; v_gene: TRBV6-5; abundance: NA
CDR3aa: CASSLTGYGYTF; v_gene: TRBV12-3/TRBV12-4; abundance: NA
CDR3aa: CASSLEDRENSPLHF; v_gene: TRBV7-2; abundance: few
CDR3aa: CASGDSSFNEQYF; v_gene: TRBV2; abundance: medium-sized
CDR3aa: CASSPPTSGEKLFF; v_gene: TRBV18; abundance: NA
CDR3aa: CAFYPLRGDETQYF; v_gene: TRBV30; abundance: NA
CDR3aa: CASSERGLSTDTQYF; v_gene: TRBV2; abundance: NA
CDR3aa: CASSPYTGELFF; v_gene: TRBV27; abundance: NA
CDR3aa: CASSEAPGRRTDTQYF; v_gene: TRBV25-1; abundance: NA
CDR3aa: CASSYTPGENSPLHF; v_gene: TRBV5-6; abundance: NA
CDR3aa: CASSPRSQAYQETQYF; v_gene: TRBV18; abundance: NA
CDR3aa: CASSLGGGRLDTQYF; v_gene: TRBV5-1; abundance: NA
CDR3aa: CASSLARQEDTQYF; v_gene: TRBV5-1; abundance: NA
CDR3aa: CASSVQDQEKLFF; v_gene: TRBV2; abundance: NA
CDR3aa: CASSLNPNTEAFF; v_gene: TRBV5-6; abundance: NA
CDR3aa: CATSEGGTGPTGELFF; v_gene: TRBV24-1; abundance: NA
CDR3aa: CASSIFLGAGELFF; v_gene: TRBV19; abundance: NA
CDR3aa: CASSQADMGFSNEQFF; v_gene: TRBV4-1; abundance: NA
CDR3aa: CASSRAGSYEQYF; v_gene: TRBV3-1/TRBV3-2; abundance: NA
CDR3aa: CASSLDRNTEAFF; v_gene: TRBV6-5; abundance: NA
CDR3aa: CASSLASMRTNEKLFF; v_gene: TRBV3-1/TRBV3-2; abundance: NA
CDR3aa: CASSYSLTSLYGYTF; v_gene: TRBV6-5; abundance: NA
CDR3aa: CASSESTGLAGPSTDTQYF; v_gene: TRBV10-1; abundance: NA
CDR3aa: CASSLTSGGSTDTQYF; v_gene: TRBV11-3; abundance: NA
CDR3aa: CASSVQGITDTQYF; v_gene: TRBV9; abundance: few
CDR3aa: CASSRSGMDLSGTDTQYF; v_gene: TRBV4-1; abundance: once
CDR3aa: CAIGDRGSYNKQFF; v_gene: TRBV10-3; abundance: NA